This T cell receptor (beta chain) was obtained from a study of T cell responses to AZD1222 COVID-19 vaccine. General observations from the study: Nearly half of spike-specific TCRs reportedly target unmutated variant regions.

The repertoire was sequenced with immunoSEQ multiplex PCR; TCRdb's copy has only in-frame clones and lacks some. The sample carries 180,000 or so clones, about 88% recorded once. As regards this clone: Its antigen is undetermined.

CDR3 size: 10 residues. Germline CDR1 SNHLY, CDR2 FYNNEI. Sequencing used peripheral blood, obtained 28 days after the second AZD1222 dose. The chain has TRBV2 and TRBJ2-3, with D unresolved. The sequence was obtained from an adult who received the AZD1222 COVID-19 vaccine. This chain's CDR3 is CAAEADTQYF. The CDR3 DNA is TGTGCTGCGGAAGCCGATACGCAGTATTTT.